These 27 T cell receptor beta chains were all obtained from the same sample, sequenced in a study of blood T cell repertoires in COVID-19. The protocol was immunoSEQ multiplex PCR, while the TCRdb copy is restricted to in-frame clones and leaves out a portion. The sample yields about 340,000 clones, around nine tenths seen once. Sequenced material: peripheral blood. Source of these receptors: a woman younger than 30 who had recovered from COVID-19.

CDR3 amino acids: CAWVRVAEGNTEAFF. The CDR3 region has the DNA TGTGCCTGGGTCAGGGTGGCGGAGGGGAACACTGAAGCTTTCTTT. The chain recombines TRBV30 with TRBJ1-1, with D perhaps TRBD1 (5 bases). CDR3 size: 15 residues. The V end was cut by 5 bases, the J end by 1 base, with 17 bases between. CDR1 and CDR2 (germline): GTSNPN, SVGIG (reference sequence).

The chain carries TRBV6-5 and TRBJ2-2; D gene ambiguous. V was shortened by 6 bases and J by 2 bases, with 4 bases between the two germline ends. Per the germline V gene, CDR1 is MNHEY and CDR2 is SVGAGI. There are 12 residues in the CDR3. Here the CDR3 DNA reads TGTGCCAGCAGCTCCAACACCGGGGAGCTGTTTTTT. Translation: CASSSNTGELFF.

The genes are TRBV6-2 or TRBV6-3 and TRBJ1-2; D unclear. The germline CDR1 and CDR2 sequences are MNHEY and SVGEGT. The V end lost 6 bases, the J end lost 4 bases, and 12 bases lay between the germline ends. This CDR3 region has 13 residues. The CDR3 DNA follows: TGTGCCAGCAGCTTCAGCAGGCTCTATGGCTACACCTTC. Its protein product is CASSFSRLYGYTF.

This chain connects TRBV9 to TRBJ2-5, with 12 bases that match TRBD2. The CDR3 is 17 amino acids. J was trimmed by 1 base and V by 0 bases; bases with no gene match: 4. Germline loops: CDR1 SGDLS, CDR2 YYNGEE. CDR3 in amino acids: CASSVGLAGGSQETQYF. The CDR3 bases are TGTGCCAGCAGCGTAGGGCTAGCGGGAGGGTCCCAAGAGACCCAGTACTTC.

The gene calls are TRBV18 and TRBJ2-3, with 10 bases lining up with TRBD2. This CDR3 has 15 amino acids. Trimming at V came to 2 bases and at J to 2 bases, leaving 1 base not matched to a gene. In germline, CDR1 is KGHSH, CDR2 LQKENI. The DNA for the CDR3 is TGTGCCAGCTCACCAGGACTAGCGGACACAGATACGCAGTATTTT. Its translation is CASSPGLADTDTQYF.

This rearrangement joins TRBV27 to TRBJ1-3, with TRBD1 matching over 7 bases. After removal of 5 bases from V and 4 bases from J, the junction contained 8 bases not matched to a gene. This CDR3 is built from 15 residues. The germline V gene has CDR1 MNHEY and CDR2 SMNVEV (reference sequence). The CDR3 protein is CASSPNRGPGNTIYF. The CDR3 region has the DNA TGTGCCAGCAGTCCTAACAGGGGTCCCGGAAACACCATATATTTT.

The V call is TRBV9, the J call TRBJ2-1, with TRBD2 matching over 8 bases. This CDR3 region has 16 residues. In germline, CDR1 is SGDLS, CDR2 YYNGEE. V dropped 4 bases and J dropped 7; count of bases not matched to a gene: 13. CDR3 region: CASSPIAGPSGNEQFF. CDR3 sequence (DNA): TGTGCCAGCAGCCCCATAGCGGGGCCCAGTGGGAATGAGCAGTTCTTC.

The gene calls are TRBV6-2 or TRBV6-3 and TRBJ2-3; tentative D call: TRBD1 (6 bases). From germline, CDR1 is MNHEY and CDR2 SVGEGT. V dropped 5 bases and J dropped 8 bases, with 11 bases sitting between them. The CDR3 sequence is 12 residues long. CDR3 DNA sequence: TGTGCCAGCAGTATGGGGGCAGGTACGCAGTATTTT. Residues: CASSMGAGTQYF.

The J gene is TRBJ2-1, the V gene TRBV27, with 12 bases that match TRBD2. The CDR3 is made up of 15 amino acids. Germline V gives CDR1 MNHEY, CDR2 SMNVEV (reference sequence). The ends lost 9 bases at V and 0 bases at J; junction bases unmatched: 3. Here the CDR3 reads CARTTSGSSYNEQFF. The CDR3 DNA follows: TGTGCCAGAACGACTAGCGGGAGCTCCTACAATGAGCAGTTCTTC.

The CDR3 region is CASNPPGRYGYTF. The CDR3 nucleotides read TGTGCCAGTAACCCCCCAGGTCGCTATGGCTACACCTTC. The chain joins TRBV19 to TRBJ1-2, with no clear D. The CDR3 is 13 amino acids. The germline V and J ends were trimmed by 7 bases and 4 bases, with 13 bases remaining between them. The germline V gene encodes CDR1 LNHDA and CDR2 SQIVND (reference sequence).

This clone was observed a handful of times. This chain uses TRBV4-3 with TRBJ2-1; weak D call: TRBD2 (5 bases). CDR3 length: 15 residues. Germline loops: CDR1 LGHNA, CDR2 YSLEER. V was shortened by 1 base and J by 4 bases, with 11 bases between the two germline ends. As DNA, the CDR3 is TGCGCCAGCAGCCAAGCGGTTAGCGAGTACAATGAGCAGTTCTTC. Amino acids: CASSQAVSEYNEQFF.

The chain carries TRBV12-5 and TRBJ2-3; 8 positions agree with TRBD1. The CDR3 covers 19 residues. Germline assignment: CDR1 LGHNT and CDR2 FRNRAP. J lost 2 bases, V lost 1 base, and 14 bases had no gene match. Here the CDR3 reads CASGLAPNRQGLNTDTQYF. CDR3 bases: TGTGCTAGTGGTTTGGCCCCCAACAGACAGGGGTTGAACACAGATACGCAGTATTTT.

The V call is TRBV7-2, the J call TRBJ2-1, with a possible D match to TRBD1 (6 bases). The germline V gene has CDR1 SGHTA and CDR2 FQGNSA. Trimming took 0 bases from V and 2 from J, leaving 11 bases between them. This CDR3 region has 16 residues. The CDR3, as DNA: TGTGCCAGCAGCTTAGCTGAGGGGGTCCCCTACAATGAGCAGTTCTTC. Its translation: CASSLAEGVPYNEQFF.

This chain links TRBV30 with TRBJ2-1, with D tentatively TRBD2 (5 bases). The germline V and J ends were trimmed by 5 bases and 0 bases, with 8 bases remaining between them. This CDR3 has 13 amino acids. Per the germline V gene, CDR1 is GTSNPN and CDR2 is SVGIG (reference sequence). The CDR3: CAWAAVSYNEQFF. In nucleotides, the CDR3 is TGTGCCTGGGCAGCGGTCTCCTACAATGAGCAGTTCTTC.

The chain joins TRBV5-1 to TRBJ2-1; D is perhaps TRBD2 (6 bases). CDR1 is SGHRS, CDR2 YFSETQ, per germline. V lost 6 bases to trimming and J lost 7 bases, with 20 bases between them. The length of the CDR3 is 15 residues. Here the CDR3 reads CASTATLGGWNEQFF. CDR3 in DNA: TGCGCCAGCACCGCGACTCTCGGAGGGTGGAATGAGCAGTTCTTC.

The rearrangement uses TRBV4-1 and TRBJ2-1; 8 bases agree with TRBD2. The J segment lost 10 bases and the V segment lost 3 bases, leaving 8 bases of the junction unmatched. CDR3 size: 14 residues. The germline V gene has CDR1 MGHRA and CDR2 YSYEKL. For the CDR3, the DNA is TGCGCCAGCAGCCAGATGGGACTAGTGGGCGAGCAGTTCTTC. Its translation is CASSQMGLVGEQFF.

V is TRBV7-9 and J is TRBJ2-5; possible D gene TRBD1, 6 bases. CDR3 length equals 17 residues. Germline V gives CDR1 SEHNR, CDR2 FQNEAQ (reference sequence). Trimming took off 1 base at V and 5 bases at J, with 20 bases between the two ends. CDR3 region: CASSLVRGMQGSETQYF. The CDR3 DNA reads TGTGCCAGCAGCTTAGTAAGGGGGATGCAGGGCAGTGAGACCCAGTACTTC.

This chain's CDR3 is CASSPSDRGGNTIYF. The CDR3 region has the DNA TGCGCCAGCAGCCCGTCCGACAGGGGCGGAAACACCATATATTTT. The V and J genes are TRBV5-1 and TRBJ1-3; the match to TRBD1 covers 8 bases. CDR3 length equals 15 residues. V shed 4 bases and J 4 bases; nucleotides not matched to a gene: 7. The germline gives CDR1 SGHRS, CDR2 YFSETQ.

This chain joins TRBV6-5 and TRBJ2-2, with 8 positions matching TRBD2. V was clipped by 9 bases and J by 4 bases; unmatched bases: 10. The CDR3 contains 15 residues. CDR1 is MNHEY and CDR2 is SVGAGI in the germline V gene. The CDR3 protein is CASSLAGLTTGELFF. For the CDR3, the DNA is TGTGCCAGTTCCCTAGCGGGCCTTACCACCGGGGAGCTGTTTTTT.

The genes are TRBV12-2 and TRBJ2-1; the tabulated D call, TRBD2, remains unverified against the DNA. TRBV12-2 is shown as a pseudogene. The CDR3 is 17 amino acids. The CDR3 sequence: CASRLVTGLAGDNEQFF. The CDR3 nucleotides read TGTGCAAGTCGCTTAGTAACGGGACTAGCGGGAGATAATGAGCAGTTCTTC.

This clone was seen a single time. The chain combines TRBV5-1 with TRBJ2-2, with 8 bases identical to TRBD1. V lost 5 bases and J lost 5; bases outside the gene matches: 8. The CDR3 is 15 amino acids. Looked up from germline, CDR1 is SGHRS and CDR2 is YFSETQ. The CDR3 protein is CASSYSGGATGELFF. CDR3 in DNA: TGCGCCAGCAGTTATTCAGGGGGCGCGACCGGGGAGCTGTTTTTT.

On this clone: This sample includes further DNA sequences coding for the same CDR3. The rearrangement links TRBV27 to TRBJ1-5, with a weak D call TRBD1 (5 bases). The V end lost 1 base, the J end lost 2 bases, and 6 bases lay between the germline ends. The CDR3 covers 14 residues. Germline V CDR1 and CDR2: MNHEY, SMNVEV (reference sequence). The CDR3, as DNA: TGTGCCAGCAGTTTATTAGGGGGCAATCAGCCCCAGCATTTT. Residues: CASSLLGGNQPQHF.

The genes are TRBV27 and TRBJ1-2; 7 nucleotides line up with TRBD1. Germline loops: CDR1 MNHEY, CDR2 SMNVEV (reference sequence). J gave up 4 bases and V 3 bases, and 8 bases lay outside the gene matches. The CDR3 has 15 amino acids. CDR3 in amino acids: CASSFEGAESYGYTF. Here the CDR3 DNA reads TGTGCCAGCAGTTTCGAGGGGGCGGAATCCTATGGCTACACCTTC.

The chain links TRBV3-1 (or the pseudogene TRBV3-2) to TRBJ2-5; tentative D call: TRBD2 (5 bases). Germline lookup yields CDR1 LGHDT and CDR2 YNNKEL (reference sequence). V shed 3 bases and J shed 2 bases, with 10 bases lying between them. The CDR3 runs 14 residues. The CDR3 loop is CASSQVERQETQYF. The CDR3 nucleotides read TGTGCCAGCAGCCAGGTGGAGCGGCAAGAGACCCAGTACTTC.

This chain uses TRBV18 with TRBJ2-2; D is unclear. Between the trimmed V and J ends, which lost 0 bases and 6 bases, there was a span of 5 bases. Per the germline V gene, CDR1 is KGHSH and CDR2 is LQKENI. CDR3 length: 13 amino acids. In DNA, the CDR3 is TGTGCCAGCTCACCACCCAGGCCCGGGGAGCTGTTTTTT. This encodes CASSPPRPGELFF.

This clone was recorded once. V is TRBV2 and J is TRBJ2-3; TRBD1 might be the D (5 bases). The germline V gene has CDR1 SNHLY and CDR2 FYNNEI. Trimming removed 3 bases from V and 5 bases from J, with 15 bases in between. The CDR3 sequence is 15 residues long. The CDR3 nucleotides read TGTGCCAGCAGTGAGTCGAAGGGGCGGATAGATACGCAGTATTTT. It yields the protein CASSESKGRIDTQYF.

This chain joins TRBV7-9 and TRBJ1-3; 7 nucleotides align to TRBD1. Germline trimming cut 0 bases from V and 0 bases from J; bases unmatched to any gene: 2. Germline CDR1 reads SEHNR; CDR2 reads FQNEAQ (reference sequence). CDR3 length equals 16 residues. CDR3 coding DNA: TGTGCCAGCAGCTTAGCGGGACAGAGCTCTGGAAACACCATATATTTT. This encodes CASSLAGQSSGNTIYF.